The 25 T cell receptor beta chains below were found in one sample sequenced in a study of blood T cell repertoires in COVID-19. Only in-frame clones appear in the TCRdb table, and some are missing; sequencing was by immunoSEQ multiplex PCR. The sample contains roughly 160,000 clones, approximately 79% of which appear only once. Sequenced sample: peripheral blood. Every receptor here comes from a woman aged 60 to 75 with COVID-19, enrolled during active disease.

The V gene is TRBV3-1 (or the pseudogene TRBV3-2), the J gene TRBJ2-7; 9 nucleotides align to TRBD1. V gave up 6 bases and J gave up 4 bases; unmatched junction bases: 7. The CDR3 loop spans 14 amino acids. Germline V gene sequence: CDR1 LGHDT, CDR2 YNNKEL (reference sequence). CDR3 nucleotides: TGTGCCAGCAGTCGTACAGGGGGCGCGTACGAGCAGTACGTC. Protein sequence: CASSRTGGAYEQYV.

The chain combines TRBV19 with TRBJ1-5, with no clear D. CDR1 and CDR2 from the germline V gene are LNHDA and SQIVND (reference sequence). Trimming left V 3 bases short and J 3 bases short, with 9 bases between. This CDR3 has 14 amino acids. The CDR3 protein is CASSIVELNQPQHF. For the CDR3, the DNA is TGTGCCAGTAGTATCGTTGAGCTCAATCAGCCCCAGCATTTT.

The chain is built from TRBV19 and TRBJ2-7; 9 bases align to TRBD2. The CDR3 contains 14 residues. Losses at the gene ends were 4 bases for V and 9 bases for J; bases not matched to a gene: 10. Germline V CDR1 and CDR2: LNHDA, SQIVND (reference sequence). The CDR3 loop reads CASSRTSELIGQYF. Here the CDR3 DNA reads TGTGCCAGTAGTAGGACTAGCGAACTGATCGGGCAGTACTTC.

The chain has TRBV7-2 and TRBJ1-2; TRBD1 might be the D (5 bases). CDR1 is SGHTA and CDR2 is FQGNSA in the germline V gene. The CDR3 is made up of 15 amino acids. The V end lost 1 base, the J end lost 2 bases, and 11 bases lay between the germline ends. In DNA, the CDR3 is TGTGCCAGCAGCTTAGGAGTAGGGGAAAACTATGGCTACACCTTC. The encoded protein is CASSLGVGENYGYTF.

V usage is TRBV7-8 and J usage is TRBJ2-1, with 10 bases matching TRBD2. The ends lost 3 bases at V and 3 bases at J; junction bases unmatched: 8. Germline V lookup: CDR1 SGHVS, CDR2 FQNEAQ. CDR3 length equals 17 residues. The DNA for the CDR3 is TGTGCCAGCAGCTTCCTAGCGGGAGACGTTGGCTACAATGAGCAGTTCTTC. This encodes CASSFLAGDVGYNEQFF.

This sequence joins TRBV7-3 and TRBJ2-2; D perhaps matches TRBD2 (5 bases). Germline loops: CDR1 SGHTA, CDR2 FQGTGA. Trimming took 5 bases from V and 5 from J, leaving 15 bases between them. The CDR3 is 15 amino acids. The CDR3 reads CASSPRGGWTGELFF. DNA for the CDR3: TGTGCCAGCAGCCCCCGGGGTGGGTGGACCGGGGAGCTGTTTTTT.

The rearrangement joins TRBV28 to TRBJ1-3; 8 bases are a match to TRBD1. This CDR3 contains 14 residues. Trimming removed 5 bases from V and 3 bases from J; junction bases left unmatched: 3. CDR1 and CDR2 from the germline V gene are MDHEN and SYDVKM. The chain's CDR3 is CASSRQGFGNTIYF. The CDR3 nucleotides read TGTGCCAGCAGTCGACAGGGGTTTGGAAACACCATATATTTT.

The CDR3 region has the DNA TGTGCCAGCTGTAGCGGGAAGTGCTACGAGCAGTACTTC. The encoded protein is CASCSGKCYEQYF. The gene calls are TRBV28 and TRBJ2-7; 8 nucleotides agree with TRBD2. V was clipped by 8 bases and J by 3 bases; unmatched bases: 6. The CDR3 runs 13 residues. Looked up from germline, CDR1 is MDHEN and CDR2 is SYDVKM.

This clone was recorded only once. V gene TRBV7-6 combines with J gene TRBJ2-3; 7 nucleotides match TRBD1. The CDR3 covers 17 residues. CDR1 is SGHVS and CDR2 is FNYEAQ in the germline V gene. With 4 bases clipped from V and 1 base from J, the junction kept 11 bases outside the gene matches. The CDR3 region has the DNA TGTGCCAGCAGCTGGGCGAGAGGGGGCAGGGGCACAGATACGCAGTATTTT. Translated: CASSWARGGRGTDTQYF.

J is TRBJ1-2 and V is TRBV13, with TRBD1 as a possible D gene (6 bases). Germline values: CDR1 PRHDT, CDR2 FYEKMQ (reference sequence). This CDR3 is 16 amino acids long. V was clipped by 3 bases and J by 3 bases, with 17 bases between them. This chain's CDR3 is CASSFLTGRGHYGYTF. DNA of the CDR3: TGTGCCAGCAGCTTTCTAACAGGGCGAGGGCACTATGGCTACACCTTC. Together with reference TRBV13 and TRBJ1-2, the CDR3 gives the full variable domain: AAGVIQSPRHLIKEKRETATLKCYPIPRHDTVYWYQQGPGQDPQFLISFYEKMQSDKGSIPDRFSAQQFSDYHSELNMSSLELGDSALYFCASSFLTGRGHYGYTFGSGTRLTVV.

The genes are TRBV29-1 and TRBJ1-2; 8 bases line up with TRBD1. In germline, CDR1 is SQVTM, CDR2 ANQGSEA. V lost 6 bases, J lost 8 bases, and 8 bases stayed unmatched. CDR3 length: 12 residues. Here the CDR3 DNA reads TGCAGCGTAGACCAGGGGGCTCGGGGCTACACCTTC. This encodes CSVDQGARGYTF.

The V call is TRBV6-5, the J call TRBJ2-2; D remains ambiguous. The CDR3 length is 13 residues. V lost 5 bases and J 1 base, leaving 5 bases between the germline ends. The V gene's germline CDR1 is MNHEY and CDR2 SVGAGI. DNA of the CDR3: TGTGCCAGCAGTCACAGGAACACCGGGGAGCTGTTTTTT. Translated: CASSHRNTGELFF.

This chain joins TRBV2 and TRBJ2-7, with TRBD2 identical over 8 bases. From germline, CDR1 is SNHLY and CDR2 FYNNEI. The CDR3 consists of 15 residues. Trimming took 2 bases from V and 2 from J; bases not matched to a gene: 5. The CDR3 sequence: CASSEPSRGAYEQYF. The CDR3 nucleotides are TGTGCCAGCAGTGAACCCTCGCGGGGGGCCTACGAGCAGTACTTC.

V gene TRBV5-1 combines with J gene TRBJ2-2, with TRBD2 identical over 9 bases. With 0 bases clipped from V and 6 bases from J, the junction kept 6 bases outside the gene matches. Germline values: CDR1 SGHRS, CDR2 YFSETQ. The CDR3 spans 16 residues. The CDR3 sequence: CASSLARTSVAGELFF. DNA of the CDR3: TGCGCCAGCAGCTTGGCCCGGACTAGCGTCGCCGGGGAGCTGTTTTTT.

The CDR3 nucleotides read TGTGCCAGCAGTTTTGGCATAAACTACGAGCAGTACTTC. Translated, it gives CASSFGINYEQYF. V usage is TRBV28 and J usage is TRBJ2-7; D unclear. The CDR3 consists of 13 residues. Trimming cost V 3 bases and J 3 bases, with 9 bases left between them. Germline V gives CDR1 MDHEN, CDR2 SYDVKM.

This chain links TRBV10-2 with TRBJ2-2; 7 bases are shared with TRBD2. This CDR3 has 14 residues. Germline V CDR1 and CDR2: WSHSY, SAAADI. V was pared by 10 bases and J by 3 bases, with 8 bases of the junction left unmatched. The CDR3 coding sequence is TGCGCCACCCCGGGACTACCCCACACCGGGGAGCTGTTTTTT. As protein: CATPGLPHTGELFF.

CDR3 region: CASSERQNTEAFF. The CDR3 DNA is TGTGCCAGCAGTGAGAGGCAGAACACTGAAGCTTTCTTT. The V call is TRBV2, the J call TRBJ1-1; D uncertain. Germline V gene sequence: CDR1 SNHLY, CDR2 FYNNEI. The CDR3 loop spans 13 amino acids. V was pared by 3 bases and J by 1 base, with 6 bases between.

This clone occurred a few times. This chain uses TRBV6-6 with TRBJ2-2; a weak D match, TRBD2 (6 bases). Germline V gene data show CDR1 as MNHNY and CDR2 as SVGAGI (reference sequence). Trimming took 1 base from V and 6 from J, leaving 12 bases between them. CDR3 length equals 15 residues. The CDR3 protein is CASSYFKAGSGELFF. The DNA for the CDR3 is TGTGCCAGCAGTTACTTTAAAGCGGGCTCCGGGGAGCTGTTTTTT.

This clone was recorded once. This chain links TRBV14 with TRBJ1-2; D remains unclear. Trimming cost V 5 bases and J 4 bases, with 8 bases left between them. The CDR3 spans 12 residues. Germline V gene sequence: CDR1 SGHDN, CDR2 FVKESK. As DNA, the CDR3 is TGTGCCAGCAGCTCCACGGGCTATGGCTACACCTTC. The encoded protein is CASSSTGYGYTF.

This chain connects TRBV30 to TRBJ2-5, with D perhaps TRBD2 (5 bases). CDR3 length: 13 residues. From germline, CDR1 is GTSNPN and CDR2 SVGIG (reference sequence). V shed 2 bases and J shed 2 bases, with 9 bases lying between them. The CDR3 DNA follows: TGTGCCTGGAGTAGCGGATTTCAAGAGACCCAGTACTTC. Protein product: CAWSSGFQETQYF.

The chain combines TRBV9 with TRBJ2-7; TRBD1 matches at 11 bases. The CDR3 sequence is 15 residues long. Germline CDR1 reads SGDLS; CDR2 reads YYNGEE. V shed 4 bases, J shed 0 bases, and the junction held 3 bases outside the gene matches. CDR3 in amino acids: CASSFGTGGSYEQYF. The DNA for the CDR3 is TGTGCCAGCAGCTTCGGGACAGGGGGCTCCTACGAGCAGTACTTC.

CDR3 nucleotide sequence: TGTGCCAGCAGCTCCACAAGACAGGGTACCTACGAGCAGTACGTC. Translation: CASSSTRQGTYEQYV. The J gene is TRBJ2-7, the V gene TRBV5-6; TRBD1 aligns across 7 bases. Germline loops: CDR1 SGHDT, CDR2 YYEEEE. The CDR3 loop spans 15 amino acids. Trimming at V came to 3 bases and at J to 2 bases, leaving 8 bases not matched to a gene.

The chain is built from TRBV9 and TRBJ2-2, with 9 bases aligning to TRBD2. V lost 0 bases to trimming and J lost 7 bases; unmatched junction nucleotides: 10. CDR3 length equals 17 residues. Germline CDR1 reads SGDLS; CDR2 reads YYNGEE. CDR3 protein: CASSVGPLAGVDGELFF. In nucleotides, the CDR3 is TGTGCCAGCAGCGTAGGACCCTTAGCGGGAGTGGACGGGGAGCTGTTTTTT.

The chain recombines TRBV7-9 with TRBJ2-7; D is perhaps TRBD1 (6 bases). Germline CDR1 and CDR2: SEHNR and FQNEAQ (reference sequence). The CDR3 is made up of 12 amino acids. The V end lost 2 bases, the J end lost 4 bases, and 6 bases lay between the germline ends. The CDR3 bases are TGTGCCAGCAGCTTAACAGGGTACGAGCAGTACTTC. This codes for CASSLTGYEQYF.

The chain has TRBV6-2 or TRBV6-3 and TRBJ1-1; 9 bases map to TRBD1. This CDR3 comprises 16 residues. Germline CDR1 MNHEY, CDR2 SVGEGT. With V trimmed by 5 bases and J by 7 bases, 14 bases remained unmatched. The CDR3 region is CASSDVRGQGPLEAFF. The CDR3 region has the DNA TGTGCCAGCAGTGACGTTAGGGGACAGGGCCCACTTGAAGCTTTCTTT.